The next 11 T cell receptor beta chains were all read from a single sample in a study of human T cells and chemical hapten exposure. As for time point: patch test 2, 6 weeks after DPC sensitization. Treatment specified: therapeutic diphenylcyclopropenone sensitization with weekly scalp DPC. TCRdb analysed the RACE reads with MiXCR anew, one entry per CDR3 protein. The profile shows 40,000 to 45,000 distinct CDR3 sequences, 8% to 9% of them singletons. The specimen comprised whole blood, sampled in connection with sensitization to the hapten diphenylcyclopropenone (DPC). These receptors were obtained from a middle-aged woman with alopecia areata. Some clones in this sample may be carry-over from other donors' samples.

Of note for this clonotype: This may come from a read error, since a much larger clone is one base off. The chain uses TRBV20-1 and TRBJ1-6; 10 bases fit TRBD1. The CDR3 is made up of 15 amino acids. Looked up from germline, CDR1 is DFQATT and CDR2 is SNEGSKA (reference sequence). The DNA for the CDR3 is TGCAGTGCTCCGAGACCGGGACAGGGGAGTTCACCCCCCCACTTT. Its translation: CSAPRPGQGSSPPHF.

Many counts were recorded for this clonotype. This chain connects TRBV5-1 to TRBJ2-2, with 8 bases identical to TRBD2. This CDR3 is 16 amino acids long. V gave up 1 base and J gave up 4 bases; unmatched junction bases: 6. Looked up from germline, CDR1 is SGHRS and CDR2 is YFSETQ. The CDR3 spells CASSLMSGGSTGELFF. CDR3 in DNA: TGCGCCAGCAGCTTGATGAGCGGGGGTTCCACCGGGGAGCTGTTTTTT.

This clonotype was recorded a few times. Written as DNA, the CDR3 is TGTGCCAGCAGTACATACGACAGCCCTGAAGCTTTCTTT. Amino acid sequence: CASSTYDSPEAFF. V and J are TRBV12-3 or TRBV12-4 and TRBJ1-1; D is perhaps TRBD1 (5 bases). Trimming took off 5 bases at V and 6 bases at J, with 13 bases between the two ends. The CDR3 has 13 residues.

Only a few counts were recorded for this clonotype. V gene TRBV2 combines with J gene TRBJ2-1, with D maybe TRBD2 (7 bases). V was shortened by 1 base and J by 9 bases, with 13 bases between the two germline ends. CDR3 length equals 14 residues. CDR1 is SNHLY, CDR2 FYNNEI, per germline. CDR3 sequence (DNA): TGTGCCAGCAGTGAAGTGAGGGGGGGCGCTGAGCAGTTCTTC. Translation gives CASSEVRGGAEQFF.

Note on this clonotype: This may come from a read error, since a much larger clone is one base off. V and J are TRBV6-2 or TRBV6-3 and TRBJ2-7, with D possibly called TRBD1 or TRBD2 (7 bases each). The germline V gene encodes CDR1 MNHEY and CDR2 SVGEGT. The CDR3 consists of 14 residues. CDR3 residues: CASSSGGGVYKQYF. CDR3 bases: TGTGCCAGCAGTTCAGGGGGAGGGGTCTACAAGCAGTACTTC.

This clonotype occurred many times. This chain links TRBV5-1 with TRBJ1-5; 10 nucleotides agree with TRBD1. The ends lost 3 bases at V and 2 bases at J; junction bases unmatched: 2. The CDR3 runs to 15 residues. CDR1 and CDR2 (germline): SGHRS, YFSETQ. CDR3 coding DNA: TGCGCCAGCAGCTCCGGGACAGGGGGCAATCAGCCCCAGCATTTT. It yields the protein CASSSGTGGNQPQHF.

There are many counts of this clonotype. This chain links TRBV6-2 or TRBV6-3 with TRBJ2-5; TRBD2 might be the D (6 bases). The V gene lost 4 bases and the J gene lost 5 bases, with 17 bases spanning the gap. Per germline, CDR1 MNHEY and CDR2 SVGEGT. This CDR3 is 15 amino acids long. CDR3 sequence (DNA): TGTGCCAGCAGTTCCGGGGGTTCCCGGTGGGAGACCCAGTACTTC. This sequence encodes CASSSGGSRWETQYF.

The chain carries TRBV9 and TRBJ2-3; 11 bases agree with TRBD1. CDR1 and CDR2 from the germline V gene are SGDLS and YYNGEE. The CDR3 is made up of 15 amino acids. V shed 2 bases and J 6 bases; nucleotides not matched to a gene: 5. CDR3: CASSVGTGGADTQYF. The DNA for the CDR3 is TGTGCCAGCAGCGTCGGGACAGGGGGGGCGGATACGCAGTATTTT.

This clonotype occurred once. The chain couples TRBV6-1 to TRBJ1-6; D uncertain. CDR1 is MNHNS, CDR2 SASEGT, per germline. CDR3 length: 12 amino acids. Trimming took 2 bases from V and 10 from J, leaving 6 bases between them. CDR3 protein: CASSEWESPLHF. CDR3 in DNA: TGTGCCAGCAGTGAATGGGAATCACCCCTCCACTTT.

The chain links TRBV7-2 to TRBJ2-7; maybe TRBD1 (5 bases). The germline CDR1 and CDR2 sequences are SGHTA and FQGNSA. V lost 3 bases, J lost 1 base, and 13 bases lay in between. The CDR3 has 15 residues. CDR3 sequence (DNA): TGTGCCAGCAGCTTGGTAGGGGAAGCGTCCTACGAGCAGTACTTC. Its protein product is CASSLVGEASYEQYF. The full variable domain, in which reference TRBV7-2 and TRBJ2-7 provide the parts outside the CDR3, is GAGVSQSPSNKVTEKGKDVELRCDPISGHTALYWYRQSLGQGLEFLIYFQGNSAPDKSGLPSDRFSAERTGGSVSTLTIQRTQQEDSAVYLCASSLVGEASYEQYFGPGTRLTVT.

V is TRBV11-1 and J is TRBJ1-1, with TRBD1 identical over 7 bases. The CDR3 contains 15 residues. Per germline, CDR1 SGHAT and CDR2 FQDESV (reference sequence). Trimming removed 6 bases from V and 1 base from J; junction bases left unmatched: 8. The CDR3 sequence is CASRKTRDRNTEAFF. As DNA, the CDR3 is TGTGCCAGCAGAAAAACCCGGGACAGGAACACTGAAGCTTTCTTT.